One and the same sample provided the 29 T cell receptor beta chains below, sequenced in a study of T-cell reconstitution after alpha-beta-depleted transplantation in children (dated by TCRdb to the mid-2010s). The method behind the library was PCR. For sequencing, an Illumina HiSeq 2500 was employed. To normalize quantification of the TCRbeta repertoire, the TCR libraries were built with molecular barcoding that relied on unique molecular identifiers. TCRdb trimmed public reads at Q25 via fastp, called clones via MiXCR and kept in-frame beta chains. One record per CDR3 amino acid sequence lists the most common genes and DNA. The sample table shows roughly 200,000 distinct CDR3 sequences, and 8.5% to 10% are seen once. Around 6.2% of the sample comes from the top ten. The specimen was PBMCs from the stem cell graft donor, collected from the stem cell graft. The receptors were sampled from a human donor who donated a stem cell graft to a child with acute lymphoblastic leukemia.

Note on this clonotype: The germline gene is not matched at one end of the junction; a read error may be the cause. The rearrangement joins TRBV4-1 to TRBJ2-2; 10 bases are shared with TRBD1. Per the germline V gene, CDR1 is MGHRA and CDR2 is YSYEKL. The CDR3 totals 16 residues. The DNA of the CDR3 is TGCGCCAGCAGCCACCGGACAGGGGGTTTTTCCGGGGAGCTGATTTTT. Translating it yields CASSHRTGGFSGELIF.

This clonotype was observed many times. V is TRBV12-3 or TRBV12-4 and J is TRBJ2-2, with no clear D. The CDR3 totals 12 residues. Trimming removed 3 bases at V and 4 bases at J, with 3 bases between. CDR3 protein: CASSFITGELFF. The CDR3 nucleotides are TGTGCCAGCAGTTTTATCACCGGGGAGCTGTTTTTT.

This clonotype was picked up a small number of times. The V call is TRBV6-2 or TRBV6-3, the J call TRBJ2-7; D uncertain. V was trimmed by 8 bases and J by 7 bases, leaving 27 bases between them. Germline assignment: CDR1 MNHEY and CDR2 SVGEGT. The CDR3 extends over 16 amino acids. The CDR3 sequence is CASCNRISRHSGEQYF. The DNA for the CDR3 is TGTGCCAGCTGCAACAGAATAAGCCGACATTCTGGGGAGCAGTACTTC.

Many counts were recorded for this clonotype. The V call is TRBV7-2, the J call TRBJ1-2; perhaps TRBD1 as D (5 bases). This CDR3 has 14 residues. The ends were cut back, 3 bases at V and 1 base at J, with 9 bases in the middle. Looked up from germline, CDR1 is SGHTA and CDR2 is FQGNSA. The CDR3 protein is CASSFRGFNYGYTF. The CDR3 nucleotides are TGTGCCAGCAGCTTTCGGGGGTTTAACTATGGCTACACCTTC.

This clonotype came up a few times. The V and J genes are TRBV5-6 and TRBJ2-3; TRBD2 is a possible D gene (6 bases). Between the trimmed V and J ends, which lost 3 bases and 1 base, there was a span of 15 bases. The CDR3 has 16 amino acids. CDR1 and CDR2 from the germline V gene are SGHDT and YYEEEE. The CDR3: CASSSPWGDGTDTQYF. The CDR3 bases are TGTGCCAGCAGCTCGCCCTGGGGGGACGGCACAGATACGCAGTATTTT.

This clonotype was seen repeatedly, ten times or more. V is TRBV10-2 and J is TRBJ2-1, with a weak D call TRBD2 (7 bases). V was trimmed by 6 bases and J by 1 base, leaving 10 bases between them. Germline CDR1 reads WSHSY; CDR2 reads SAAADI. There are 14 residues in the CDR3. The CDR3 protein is CASSGGPSYNEQFF. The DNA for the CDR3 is TGCGCCAGCAGCGGGGGGCCTTCCTACAATGAGCAGTTCTTC.

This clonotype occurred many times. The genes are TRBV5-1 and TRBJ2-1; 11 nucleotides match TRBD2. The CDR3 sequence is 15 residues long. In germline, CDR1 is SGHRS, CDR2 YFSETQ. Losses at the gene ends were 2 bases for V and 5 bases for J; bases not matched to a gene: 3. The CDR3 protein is CASSFSGGDNNEQFF. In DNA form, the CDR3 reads TGCGCCAGCAGCTTTAGCGGGGGGGATAACAATGAGCAGTTCTTC.

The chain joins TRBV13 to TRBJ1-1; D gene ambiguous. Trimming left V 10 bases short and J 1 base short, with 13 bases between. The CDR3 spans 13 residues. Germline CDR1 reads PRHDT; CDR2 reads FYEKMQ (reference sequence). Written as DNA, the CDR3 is TGTGCCACCAGTCGGGCGGAGAACACTGAAGCTTTCTTT. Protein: CATSRAENTEAFF.

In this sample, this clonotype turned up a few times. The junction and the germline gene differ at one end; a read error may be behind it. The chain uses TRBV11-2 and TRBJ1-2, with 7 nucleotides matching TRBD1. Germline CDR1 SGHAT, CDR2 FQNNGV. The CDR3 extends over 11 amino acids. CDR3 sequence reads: CASRSQGTAAF. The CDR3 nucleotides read TGTGCCAGCAGGTCACAGGGGACGGCCGCCTTC.

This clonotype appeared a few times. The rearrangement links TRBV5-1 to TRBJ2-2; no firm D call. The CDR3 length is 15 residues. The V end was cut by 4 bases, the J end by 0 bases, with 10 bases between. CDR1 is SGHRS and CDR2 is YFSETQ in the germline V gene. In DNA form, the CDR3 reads TGCGCCAGCAGCCCCGACGGAGCGAACACCGGGGAGCTGTTTTTT. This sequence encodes CASSPDGANTGELFF.

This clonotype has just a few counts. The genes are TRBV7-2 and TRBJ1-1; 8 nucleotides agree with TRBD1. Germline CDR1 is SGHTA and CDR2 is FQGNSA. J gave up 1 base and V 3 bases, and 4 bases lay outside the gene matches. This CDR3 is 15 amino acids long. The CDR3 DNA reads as TGTGCCAGCAGCTTTAGGACAGGGTGGAACACTGAAGCTTTCTTT. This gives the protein CASSFRTGWNTEAFF. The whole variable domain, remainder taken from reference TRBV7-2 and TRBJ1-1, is GAGVSQSPSNKVTEKGKDVELRCDPISGHTALYWYRQSLGQGLEFLIYFQGNSAPDKSGLPSDRFSAERTGGSVSTLTIQRTQQEDSAVYLCASSFRTGWNTEAFFGQGTRLTVV.

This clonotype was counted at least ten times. The CDR3 DNA reads as TGCAGTGCGCCGCCCCCCCATAACTATGGCTACACCTTC. Translating gives CSAPPPHNYGYTF. The J gene is TRBJ1-2, the V gene TRBV20-1; D is ambiguous. V dropped 6 bases and J dropped 1 base, with 12 bases sitting between them. The CDR3 consists of 13 residues. Germline CDR1 reads DFQATT; CDR2 reads SNEGSKA (reference sequence).

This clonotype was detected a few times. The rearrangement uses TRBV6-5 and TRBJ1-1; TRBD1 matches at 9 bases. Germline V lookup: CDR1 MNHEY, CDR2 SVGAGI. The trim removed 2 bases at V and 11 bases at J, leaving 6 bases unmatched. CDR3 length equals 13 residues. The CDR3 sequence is CASSYEGQGMAFF. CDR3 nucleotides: TGTGCCAGCAGTTACGAGGGACAGGGAATGGCTTTCTTT.

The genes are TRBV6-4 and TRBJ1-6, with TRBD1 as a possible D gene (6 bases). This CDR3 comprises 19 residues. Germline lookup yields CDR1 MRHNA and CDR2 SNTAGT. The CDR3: CTCSFGPKRNRQDNSPLHF. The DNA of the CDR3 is TGTACCTGCAGTTTTGGACCTAAGAGAAATAGACAGGATAATTCACCCCTCCACTTT.

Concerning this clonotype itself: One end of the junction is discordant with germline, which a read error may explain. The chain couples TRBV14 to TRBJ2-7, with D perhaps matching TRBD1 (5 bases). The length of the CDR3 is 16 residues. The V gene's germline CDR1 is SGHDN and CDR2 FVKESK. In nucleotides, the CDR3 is TGTGCCAGCAGTCAAGGGGTAGGGAACGTACGAGCGAGGCAGTACTTC. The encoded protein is CASSQGVGNVRARQYF.

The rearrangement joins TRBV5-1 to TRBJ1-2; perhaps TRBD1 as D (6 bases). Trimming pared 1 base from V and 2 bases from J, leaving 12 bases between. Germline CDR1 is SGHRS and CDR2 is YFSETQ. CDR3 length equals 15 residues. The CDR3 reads CASSLRAGQNYGYTF. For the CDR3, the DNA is TGCGCCAGCAGCTTGCGCGCTGGACAGAACTATGGCTACACCTTC.

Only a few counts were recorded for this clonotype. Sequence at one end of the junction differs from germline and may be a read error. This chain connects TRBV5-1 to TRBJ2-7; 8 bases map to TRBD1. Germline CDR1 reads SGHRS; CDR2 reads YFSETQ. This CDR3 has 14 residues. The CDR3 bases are TGCGCCAGCAGCTCCGGGACAGGTCCCCCAGTAATAGTCTTC. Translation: CASSSGTGPPVIVF.

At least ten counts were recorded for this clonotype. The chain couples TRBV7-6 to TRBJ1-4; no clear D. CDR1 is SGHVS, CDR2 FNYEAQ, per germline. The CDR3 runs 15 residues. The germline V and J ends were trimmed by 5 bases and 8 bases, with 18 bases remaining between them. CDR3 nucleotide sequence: TGTGCCAGCAGCCCGGACGGGTCGAACGGAGAAAAACTGTTTTTT. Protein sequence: CASSPDGSNGEKLFF.

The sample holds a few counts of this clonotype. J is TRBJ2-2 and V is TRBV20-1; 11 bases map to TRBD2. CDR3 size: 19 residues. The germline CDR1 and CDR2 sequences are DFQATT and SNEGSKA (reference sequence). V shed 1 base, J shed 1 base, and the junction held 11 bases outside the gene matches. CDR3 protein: CSARAPVGSGGGNTGELFF. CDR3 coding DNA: TGCAGTGCTAGAGCCCCCGTAGGTAGCGGGGGGGGGAACACCGGGGAGCTGTTTTTT.

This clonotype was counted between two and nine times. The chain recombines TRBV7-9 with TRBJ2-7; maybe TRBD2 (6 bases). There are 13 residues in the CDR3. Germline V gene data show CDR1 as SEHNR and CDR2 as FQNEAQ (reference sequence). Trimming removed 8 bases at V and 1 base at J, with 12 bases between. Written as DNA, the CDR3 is TGTGCCAGCTGGGACTCTAATTCCTACGAGCAGTACTTC. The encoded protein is CASWDSNSYEQYF.

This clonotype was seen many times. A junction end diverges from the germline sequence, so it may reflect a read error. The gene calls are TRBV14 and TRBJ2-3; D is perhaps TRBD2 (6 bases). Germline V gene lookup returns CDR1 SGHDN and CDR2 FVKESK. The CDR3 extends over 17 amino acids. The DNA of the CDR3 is TGTGCCAGCAGCCAGGACGTCAGGCGGGGTAGCACGGATACGCAGTATTTT. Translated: CASSQDVRRGSTDTQYF.

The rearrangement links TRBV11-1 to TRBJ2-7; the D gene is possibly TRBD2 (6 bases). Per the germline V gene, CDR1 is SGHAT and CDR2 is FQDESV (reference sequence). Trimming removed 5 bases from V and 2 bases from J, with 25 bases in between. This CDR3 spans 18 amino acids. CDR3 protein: CASSRATRAKLHAYEQYF. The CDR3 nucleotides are TGTGCCAGCAGCCGAGCGACTAGAGCTAAGCTCCATGCCTACGAGCAGTACTTC.

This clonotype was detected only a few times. CDR3 sequence reads: CSARGDREYEQYF. The CDR3 DNA sequence: TGCAGTGCTAGGGGGGACAGGGAGTACGAGCAGTACTTC. V gene TRBV20-1 combines with J gene TRBJ2-7; TRBD1 matches 9 bases. This CDR3 is built from 13 residues. The trim removed 3 bases at V and 4 bases at J, leaving 4 bases unmatched. Germline lookup yields CDR1 DFQATT and CDR2 SNEGSKA (reference sequence).

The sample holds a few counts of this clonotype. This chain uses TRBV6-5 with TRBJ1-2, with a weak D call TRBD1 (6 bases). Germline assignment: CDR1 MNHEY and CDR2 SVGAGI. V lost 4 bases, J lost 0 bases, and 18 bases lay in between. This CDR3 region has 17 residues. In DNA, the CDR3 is TGTGCCAGCAGTTTGACAGGAGCTGTAAGACCTAACTATGGCTACACCTTC. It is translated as CASSLTGAVRPNYGYTF.

The CDR3 DNA reads TGTGCCAGCAGCTCCGAGGACTGGGGTCCCCGCGAGCAGTACTTC. Translation: CASSSEDWGPREQYF. V gene TRBV13 combines with J gene TRBJ2-7; tentative D call: TRBD2 (5 bases). Trimming took 4 bases from V and 6 from J, leaving 19 bases between them. Germline values: CDR1 PRHDT, CDR2 FYEKMQ (reference sequence). The CDR3 has 15 amino acids.

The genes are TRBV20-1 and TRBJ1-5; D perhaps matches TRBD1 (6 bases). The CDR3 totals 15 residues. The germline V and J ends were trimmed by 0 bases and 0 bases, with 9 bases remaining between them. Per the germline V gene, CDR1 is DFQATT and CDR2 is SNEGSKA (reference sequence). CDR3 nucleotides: TGCAGTGCTAGAGAGGACAGATATAGCAATCAGCCCCAGCATTTT. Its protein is CSAREDRYSNQPQHF.

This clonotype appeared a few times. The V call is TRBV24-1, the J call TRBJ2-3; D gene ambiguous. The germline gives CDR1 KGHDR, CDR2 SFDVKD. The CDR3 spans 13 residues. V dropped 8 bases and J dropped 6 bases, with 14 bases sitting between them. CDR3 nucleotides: TGTGCCACCACCTCAACAGTCGACGATACGCAGTATTTT. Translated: CATTSTVDDTQYF.

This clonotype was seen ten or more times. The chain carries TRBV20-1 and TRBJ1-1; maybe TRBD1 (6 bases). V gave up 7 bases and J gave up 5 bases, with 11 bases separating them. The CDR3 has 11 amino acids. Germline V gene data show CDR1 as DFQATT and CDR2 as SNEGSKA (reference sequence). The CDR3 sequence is CSVTQGTEAFF. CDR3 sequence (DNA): TGCAGTGTCACACAGGGAACTGAAGCTTTCTTT.

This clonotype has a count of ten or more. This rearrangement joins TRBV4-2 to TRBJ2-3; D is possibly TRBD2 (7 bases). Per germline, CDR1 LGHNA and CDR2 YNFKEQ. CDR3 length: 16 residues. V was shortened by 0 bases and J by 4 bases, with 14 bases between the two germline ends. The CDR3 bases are TGTGCCAGCAGCCAAGATGAGGGGGGGGGCCCAGATACGCAGTATTTT. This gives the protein CASSQDEGGGPDTQYF.